This TCR beta chain was profiled in a study of blood T cell repertoires in COVID-19. The CDR3 sequence is 17 residues long. CDR1 and CDR2 (germline): MDHEN, SYDVKM. The junction had 14 bases not matched to a gene; V was cut back by 5 bases and J by 5 bases. Original methodology: The authors estimated nucleated cell counts from reference gene primer amplification. Libraries were prepared by immunoSEQ multiplex PCR; TCRdb keeps only in-frame clonotypes and omits some of them. Clone size and the V and J calls come from that table; the DNA yielded D and trimming. The sample carries about 180,000 clones, roughly four fifths recorded once.

This rearrangement joins TRBV28 to TRBJ2-7; 11 bases map to TRBD2. This receptor was obtained from a woman aged 70-85 years with COVID-19, enrolled during active disease. The sequenced material came from peripheral blood. The CDR3 protein is CASSPLELAGGFHEQYF. CDR3 nucleotides: TGTGCCAGCAGTCCCTTAGAATTAGCGGGAGGGTTCCACGAGCAGTACTTC.